The next 27 T cell receptor beta chains were all read from a single sample in a study of cytomegalovirus exposure and HLA in healthy donors. The PCR ran on 60 Vbeta and 13 Jbeta primers. TCRdb's table, derived via immunoSEQ multiplex PCR, lists solely in-frame clones and lacks some. The repertoire includes 80,000 to 130,000 clones, about 68% of them detected once, and 12% to 15% sits in the top ten. Sequencing was done on a sample of PBMCs. The receptors derive from a male donor in good health and CMV-seropositive.

The chain employs TRBV2 and TRBJ1-2; maybe TRBD1 (5 bases). Trimming cost V 4 bases and J 1 base, with 16 bases left between them. CDR1 and CDR2 from the germline V gene are SNHLY and FYNNEI. The CDR3 is made up of 16 amino acids. CDR3 residues: CASSASTVVGNYGYTF. CDR3 nucleotides: TGTGCCAGCAGTGCTTCGACAGTTGTGGGTAACTATGGCTACACCTTC. Based on the CDR3 plus reference TRBV2 and TRBJ1-2, the full variable domain is EPEVTQTPSHQVTQMGQEVILRCVPISNHLYFYWYRQILGQKVEFLVSFYNNEISEKSEIFDDQFSVERPDGSNFTLKIRSTKLEDSAMYFCASSASTVVGNYGYTFGSGTRLTVV.

This clone was seen a few times. V gene TRBV20-1 combines with J gene TRBJ1-1; D gene ambiguous. The germline V gene has CDR1 DFQATT and CDR2 SNEGSKA (reference sequence). V lost 3 bases and J lost 11, with 10 bases in between. There are 10 residues in the CDR3. CDR3 protein: CSARENSAFF. In nucleotides, the CDR3 is TGCAGTGCTAGGGAAAACAGTGCTTTCTTT.

V is TRBV5-1 and J is TRBJ1-1; D remains ambiguous. The CDR3 spans 15 residues. The V end lost 4 bases, the J end lost 0 bases, and 13 bases lay between the germline ends. Germline-derived CDR1 and CDR2 are SGHRS and YFSETQ. CDR3 sequence reads: CASSPSTNLNTEAFF. The CDR3, as DNA: TGCGCCAGCAGCCCTTCGACAAATTTGAACACTGAAGCTTTCTTT.

CDR3: CASSFDGGDYTQYF. DNA for the CDR3: TGTGCCAGCAGCTTTGACGGGGGGGATTATACGCAGTATTTT. The chain links TRBV11-3 to TRBJ2-3; 8 bases fit TRBD2. V lost 3 bases to trimming and J lost 7 bases; unmatched junction nucleotides: 6. CDR3 length: 14 residues. Per germline, CDR1 SGHNT and CDR2 YENEEA.

A few counts support this clone. The CDR3 loop reads CASSLNQDRGYTEAFF. The DNA of the CDR3 is TGTGCCAGCAGCTTGAATCAGGACAGGGGTTACACTGAAGCTTTCTTT. The V call is TRBV5-6, the J call TRBJ1-1, with 9 positions matching TRBD1. Germline V gene sequence: CDR1 SGHDT, CDR2 YYEEEE. V gave up 1 base and J gave up 3 bases; unmatched junction bases: 7. The CDR3 consists of 16 residues.

This clone has only a few counts. The chain joins TRBV19 to TRBJ1-1; weak D call: TRBD1 (5 bases). V dropped 6 bases and J dropped 3 bases, with 11 bases sitting between them. The CDR3 loop spans 13 amino acids. Per germline, CDR1 LNHDA and CDR2 SQIVND (reference sequence). The CDR3 nucleotides are TGTGCCAGTAGCCAGGGTTTGGACACTGAAGCTTTCTTT. Translated, it gives CASSQGLDTEAFF.

The chain couples TRBV6-4 to TRBJ1-4; D is uncertain. This CDR3 region has 12 residues. The V gene lost 11 bases and the J gene lost 6 bases, with 13 bases spanning the gap. CDR1 and CDR2 (germline): MRHNA, SNTAGT. CDR3 residues: CACPIEDEKLFF. CDR3 nucleotides: TGTGCCTGCCCCATAGAAGATGAAAAACTGTTTTTT.

The chain couples TRBV15 to TRBJ2-1; 7 positions match TRBD1. The CDR3 extends over 16 amino acids. The V segment lost 0 bases and the J segment 9 bases; nucleotides outside the gene matches: 11. The germline V gene encodes CDR1 LNHNV and CDR2 YYDKDF (reference sequence). CDR3 nucleotide sequence: TGTGCCACCAGCAGAGATCCCGGGTCAGGGGGTGGTGAGCAGTTCTTC. Its protein product is CATSRDPGSGGGEQFF.

The chain carries TRBV10-3 and TRBJ2-1, with D possibly TRBD2 on 7 matching bases. Per germline, CDR1 ENHRY and CDR2 SYGVKD. Trimming stripped 11 bases from V and 7 bases from J, with 18 bases between. This CDR3 is built from 13 residues. The CDR3 is CAAEGGPRNEQFF. The CDR3 nucleotides read TGTGCCGCCGAGGGGGGGCCTAGGAATGAGCAGTTCTTC.

DNA of the CDR3: TGTGCCAGCAGCCGAGGATTTGGACTAGCGGGGAATCGAGAGACCCAGTACTTC. Encoded protein: CASSRGFGLAGNRETQYF. V is TRBV7-6 and J is TRBJ2-5; 12 nucleotides agree with TRBD2. The CDR3 is made up of 18 amino acids. Germline V CDR1 and CDR2: SGHVS, FNYEAQ. V dropped 5 bases and J dropped 4; count of bases not matched to a gene: 14.

The chain uses TRBV27 and TRBJ1-1; 7 nucleotides line up with TRBD1. The germline V gene has CDR1 MNHEY and CDR2 SMNVEV (reference sequence). Trimming removed 5 bases from V and 5 bases from J; junction bases left unmatched: 5. The length of the CDR3 is 13 residues. CDR3 in DNA: TGTGCCAGCAGTGCGACAGGGCAGACTGAAGCTTTCTTT. Encoded protein: CASSATGQTEAFF.

This chain joins TRBV9 and TRBJ1-3; D gene uncertain. Germline loops: CDR1 SGDLS, CDR2 YYNGEE. Deletions cut 0 bases from V and 0 bases from J, with 7 bases between. There are 15 residues in the CDR3. The CDR3 here is CASSVDPSSGNTIYF. The CDR3 DNA follows: TGTGCCAGCAGCGTAGATCCGAGCTCTGGAAACACCATATATTTT. Filled out from reference TRBV9 and TRBJ1-3, the complete variable domain reads DSGVTQTPKHLITATGQRVTLRCSPRSGDLSVYWYQQSLDQGLQFLIQYYNGEERAKGNILERFSAQQFPDLHSELNLSSLELGDSALYFCASSVDPSSGNTIYFGEGSWLTVV.

This clone was counted a few times. V usage is TRBV5-6 and J usage is TRBJ2-3; 8 positions match TRBD2. In germline, CDR1 is SGHDT, CDR2 YYEEEE. This CDR3 has 15 amino acids. J gave up 4 bases and V 4 bases, and 8 bases lay outside the gene matches. CDR3 sequence (DNA): TGTGCCAGCAGCCGGGGGGGGGCCCATTCAGATACGCAGTATTTT. Encoded protein: CASSRGGAHSDTQYF.

V and J are TRBV11-3 and TRBJ2-2; D call uncertain. This CDR3 is 13 amino acids long. The germline V gene encodes CDR1 SGHNT and CDR2 YENEEA. The V and J ends lost 4 bases and 6 bases respectively, with 9 bases between them. The CDR3 DNA reads TGTGCCAGCAGCTCGGAACAGCCCGGGGAGCTGTTTTTT. Translated, it gives CASSSEQPGELFF.

This clone was seen only a few times. This chain connects TRBV6-5 to TRBJ1-5; possible D gene TRBD1, 6 bases. This CDR3 comprises 12 residues. The V end was cut by 6 bases, the J end by 12 bases, with 15 bases between. CDR1 is MNHEY, CDR2 SVGAGI, per germline. CDR3 protein: CASRTGKGFQHF. The CDR3 region has the DNA TGTGCCAGCAGAACAGGGAAGGGGTTCCAGCATTTT.

The V and J genes are TRBV30 and TRBJ1-2; perhaps TRBD1 as D (6 bases). CDR1 GTSNPN and CDR2 SVGIG come from the germline V gene (reference sequence). CDR3 length equals 11 residues. The CDR3 coding sequence is TGTGCTTACAGGGACAACTATGGCTACACCTTC. It yields the protein CAYRDNYGYTF.

The chain combines TRBV19 with TRBJ1-1; D not resolved. The CDR3 is 15 amino acids. The germline V gene encodes CDR1 LNHDA and CDR2 SQIVND (reference sequence). V was trimmed by 4 bases and J by 0 bases, leaving 12 bases between them. CDR3 DNA sequence: TGTGCCAGTAGTACGGGGTCAGCCCTGAACACTGAAGCTTTCTTT. Translated, it gives CASSTGSALNTEAFF.

The chain uses TRBV6-1 and TRBJ1-6, with D unclear. Trimming removed 4 bases at V and 5 bases at J, with 12 bases between. Germline CDR1 is MNHNS and CDR2 is SASEGT. This CDR3 is 15 amino acids long. Written as DNA, the CDR3 is TGTGCCAGCAGTGGGGAGTTTAGGAATAATTCACCCCTCCACTTT. It encodes CASSGEFRNNSPLHF.

This sequence joins TRBV6-6 and TRBJ2-5; D is possibly TRBD1 (6 bases). There are 13 residues in the CDR3. CDR1 is MNHNY and CDR2 is SVGAGI in the germline V gene (reference sequence). Trimming pared 6 bases from V and 1 base from J, leaving 9 bases between. The CDR3 reads CASSGQLQETQYF. As DNA, the CDR3 is TGTGCCAGCAGCGGACAGCTCCAAGAGACCCAGTACTTC.

The chain couples TRBV4-1 to TRBJ2-1; 7 bases map to TRBD1. Germline V gene lookup returns CDR1 MGHRA and CDR2 YSYEKL. The length of the CDR3 is 16 residues. With 1 base clipped from V and 5 bases from J, the junction kept 8 bases outside the gene matches. Here the CDR3 DNA reads TGCGCCAGCAGCCAAGCCGGGACAGTGAAGAACAATGAGCAGTTCTTC. This sequence encodes CASSQAGTVKNNEQFF.

The chain is built from TRBV18 and TRBJ1-6; 8 nucleotides match TRBD1. The junction had 3 bases not matched to a gene; V was cut back by 2 bases and J by 9 bases. Germline loops: CDR1 KGHSH, CDR2 LQKENI. The CDR3 has 14 residues. The CDR3, as DNA: TGTGCCAGCTCACCAGGACAGGGCGGTTCACCCCTCCACTTT. Its translation is CASSPGQGGSPLHF.

J is TRBJ2-7 and V is TRBV27, with 10 nucleotides matching TRBD1. The germline CDR1 and CDR2 sequences are MNHEY and SMNVEV (reference sequence). CDR3 length equals 15 residues. The V gene end was trimmed by 4 bases and the J gene end by 2 bases; junction bases not matched to a gene: 5. The chain's CDR3 is CASSSPGQGTYEQYF. CDR3 nucleotides: TGTGCCAGCAGTTCCCCGGGACAGGGGACCTACGAGCAGTACTTC.

V usage is TRBV23-1 and J usage is TRBJ1-5; no definite D call. TRBV23-1 belongs to the ORF category, with a function that is uncertain. V dropped 2 bases and J dropped 0 bases, with 17 bases sitting between them. CDR3 length: 18 residues. The DNA for the CDR3 is TGCGCCAGCAGTCAAAGTATACAGATTGATTATAGCAATCAGCCCCAGCATTTT. Amino acids: CASSQSIQIDYSNQPQHF.

The chain couples TRBV5-1 to TRBJ2-3; 11 bases are shared with TRBD2. Germline CDR1 and CDR2: SGHRS and YFSETQ. V lost 1 base to trimming and J lost 3 bases; unmatched junction nucleotides: 4. CDR3 length: 16 amino acids. CDR3 residues: CASSLTSGGLTDTQYF. The DNA of the CDR3 is TGCGCCAGCAGCTTGACTAGCGGGGGCCTTACAGATACGCAGTATTTT.

This clone was seen once. The chain employs TRBV21-1 and TRBJ1-6; the D call in the table, TRBD1, was not verified against the DNA. TRBV21-1 has pseudogene status. CDR3 length: 18 amino acids. In DNA, the CDR3 is TGTGCCAGCAGCAAAAGGGGAGAGACAGGGGAATATAATTCACCCCTCCACTTT. It yields the protein CASSKRGETGEYNSPLHF.

V is TRBV6-1 and J is TRBJ2-1; D may be TRBD1 (5 bases). CDR1 is MNHNS and CDR2 is SASEGT in the germline V gene. There are 14 residues in the CDR3. Deletions cut 6 bases from V and 0 bases from J, with 9 bases between. The chain's CDR3 is CASSRQRSYNEQFF. Written as DNA, the CDR3 is TGTGCCAGCAGCCGACAGCGCTCCTACAATGAGCAGTTCTTC.

This clone was counted a few times. This rearrangement joins TRBV6-1 to TRBJ2-3; D gene unclear. The germline CDR1 and CDR2 sequences are MNHNS and SASEGT. Trimming took 2 bases from V and 1 from J, leaving 10 bases between them. The CDR3 length is 15 residues. As DNA, the CDR3 is TGTGCCAGCAGTGAATACCAGCGTCGCACAGATACGCAGTATTTT. Protein sequence: CASSEYQRRTDTQYF.